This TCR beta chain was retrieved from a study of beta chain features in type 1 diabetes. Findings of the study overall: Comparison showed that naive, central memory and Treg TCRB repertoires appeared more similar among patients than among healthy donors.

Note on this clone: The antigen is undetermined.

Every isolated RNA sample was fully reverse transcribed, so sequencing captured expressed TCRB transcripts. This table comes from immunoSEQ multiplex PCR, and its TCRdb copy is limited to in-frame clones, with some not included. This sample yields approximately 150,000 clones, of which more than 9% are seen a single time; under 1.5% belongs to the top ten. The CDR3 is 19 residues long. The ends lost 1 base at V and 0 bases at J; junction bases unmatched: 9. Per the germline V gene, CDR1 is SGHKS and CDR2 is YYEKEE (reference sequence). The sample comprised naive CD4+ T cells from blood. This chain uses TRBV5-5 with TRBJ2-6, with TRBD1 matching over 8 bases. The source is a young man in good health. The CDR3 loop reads CASSLRIDRGLSGANVLTF. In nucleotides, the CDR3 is TGTGCCAGCAGCTTGAGGATAGACAGGGGTCTCTCTGGGGCCAACGTCCTGACTTTC.